This T cell receptor (beta chain) was obtained from a study of human T cells and chemical hapten exposure. The study's findings and limits: The donor cohort had alopecia, so its immune response may not match that of healthy people.

About this clonotype itself: What it binds is unknown.

Time point: patch test 2, 6 weeks after DPC sensitization. Regarding treatment: therapeutic diphenylcyclopropenone sensitization with weekly scalp DPC. Authors' methods: Sample TCR counts, which ranged from roughly 20,000 to 750,000, had a median of approximately 94,000. TCRdb fed the RACE reads into MiXCR, producing one record per CDR3 protein. For this entry, the V and J calls and clone size follow TCRdb and not the study's own pipeline. The data show a few hundred thousand distinct CDR3 sequences, just under 6.5% seen once. Material: whole blood, obtained in connection with sensitization to the hapten diphenylcyclopropenone (DPC). The receptor was derived from a woman between 18 and 29 years old with alopecia areata. Some clones in this sample may be carry-over from other donors' samples.

DNA for the CDR3: TGTGCCAGCAGCTTGGTACTAGCCGTTGATACGCAGTATTTT. Translated, it gives CASSLVLAVDTQYF. This chain joins TRBV7-2 and TRBJ2-3; maybe TRBD2 (6 bases). CDR3 length: 14 residues. Germline assignment: CDR1 SGHTA and CDR2 FQGNSA. The V end lost 3 bases, the J end lost 6 bases, and 13 bases lay between the germline ends. The full variable domain, with the rest looked up from reference TRBV7-2 and TRBJ2-3, is GAGVSQSPSNKVTEKGKDVELRCDPISGHTALYWYRQSLGQGLEFLIYFQGNSAPDKSGLPSDRFSAERTGGSVSTLTIQRTQQEDSAVYLCASSLVLAVDTQYFGPGTRLTVL.